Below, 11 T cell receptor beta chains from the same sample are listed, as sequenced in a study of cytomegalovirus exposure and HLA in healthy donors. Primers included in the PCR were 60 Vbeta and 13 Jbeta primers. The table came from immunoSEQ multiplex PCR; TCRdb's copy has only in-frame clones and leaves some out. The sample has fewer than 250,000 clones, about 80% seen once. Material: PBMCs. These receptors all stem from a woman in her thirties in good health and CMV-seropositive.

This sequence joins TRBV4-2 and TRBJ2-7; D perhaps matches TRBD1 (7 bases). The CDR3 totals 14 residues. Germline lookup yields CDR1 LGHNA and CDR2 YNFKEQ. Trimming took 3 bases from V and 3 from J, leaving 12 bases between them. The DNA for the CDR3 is TGTGCCAGCAGCCACCCAGGGGGGAGCTACGAGCAGTACTTC. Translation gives CASSHPGGSYEQYF.

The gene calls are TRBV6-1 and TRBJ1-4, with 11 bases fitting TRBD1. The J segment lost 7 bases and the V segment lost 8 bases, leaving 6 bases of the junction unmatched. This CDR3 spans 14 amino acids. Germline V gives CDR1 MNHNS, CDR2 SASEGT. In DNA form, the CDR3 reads TGTGCCAGCGAGGGGGGACAGGGGGGTGAAAAACTGTTTTTT. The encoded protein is CASEGGQGGEKLFF.

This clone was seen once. CDR3 residues: CASSHYDRGNTEAFF. For the CDR3, the DNA is TGCGCCAGCAGCCATTATGACAGGGGGAACACTGAAGCTTTCTTT. This chain uses TRBV4-3 with TRBJ1-1; TRBD1 aligns across 8 bases. The CDR3 covers 15 residues. J gave up 1 base and V 3 bases, and 4 bases lay outside the gene matches. Germline CDR1 is LGHNA and CDR2 is YSLEER.

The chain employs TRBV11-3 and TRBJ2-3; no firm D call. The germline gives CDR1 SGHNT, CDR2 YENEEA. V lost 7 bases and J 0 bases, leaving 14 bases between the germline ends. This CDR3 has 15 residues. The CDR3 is CASTFSFGSTDTQYF. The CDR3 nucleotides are TGTGCCAGCACCTTCAGTTTCGGGAGCACAGATACGCAGTATTTT.

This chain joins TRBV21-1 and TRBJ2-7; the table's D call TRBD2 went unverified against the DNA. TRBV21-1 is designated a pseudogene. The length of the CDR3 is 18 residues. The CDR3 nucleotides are TGTGCCAGCAGCAAAATGCTTATGCGGCAGATAGCGGGAGACGAGCAGTACTTC. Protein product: CASSKMLMRQIAGDEQYF.

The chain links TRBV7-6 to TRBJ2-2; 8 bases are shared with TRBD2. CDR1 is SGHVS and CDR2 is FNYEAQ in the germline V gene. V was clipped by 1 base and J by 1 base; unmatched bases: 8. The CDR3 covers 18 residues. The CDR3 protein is CASSLGASGSVNTGELFF. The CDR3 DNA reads TGTGCCAGCAGCTTAGGGGCCAGCGGGAGCGTGAACACCGGGGAGCTGTTTTTT.

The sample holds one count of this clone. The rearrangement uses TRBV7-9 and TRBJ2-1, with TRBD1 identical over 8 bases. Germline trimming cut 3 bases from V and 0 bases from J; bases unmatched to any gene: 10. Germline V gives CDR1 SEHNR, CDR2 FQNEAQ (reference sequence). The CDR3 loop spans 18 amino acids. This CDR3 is CASSFGAGGRGSYNEQFF. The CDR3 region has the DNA TGTGCCAGCAGCTTTGGGGCAGGGGGCCGAGGCTCCTACAATGAGCAGTTCTTC.

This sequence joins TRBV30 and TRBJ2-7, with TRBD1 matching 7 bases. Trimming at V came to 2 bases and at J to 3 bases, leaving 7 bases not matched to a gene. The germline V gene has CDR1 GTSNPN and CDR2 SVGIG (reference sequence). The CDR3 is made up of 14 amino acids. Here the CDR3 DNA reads TGTGCCTGGAGTAGGGACAGAGGAATCTACGAGCAGTACTTC. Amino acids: CAWSRDRGIYEQYF.

The CDR3 reads CASSLWSGAGETQYF. The CDR3 bases are TGCGCCAGCAGCTTGTGGTCAGGGGCAGGGGAGACCCAGTACTTC. This sequence joins TRBV5-1 and TRBJ2-5, with D possibly TRBD1 on 6 matching bases. Deletions cut 1 base from V and 5 bases from J, with 15 bases between. Per the germline V gene, CDR1 is SGHRS and CDR2 is YFSETQ. CDR3 size: 15 residues.

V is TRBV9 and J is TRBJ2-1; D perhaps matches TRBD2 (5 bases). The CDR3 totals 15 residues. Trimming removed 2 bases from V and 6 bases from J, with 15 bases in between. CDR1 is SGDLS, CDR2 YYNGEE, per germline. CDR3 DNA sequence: TGTGCCAGCAGCGTTATTGCCGGGGTTGGCAATGAGCAGTTCTTC. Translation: CASSVIAGVGNEQFF.

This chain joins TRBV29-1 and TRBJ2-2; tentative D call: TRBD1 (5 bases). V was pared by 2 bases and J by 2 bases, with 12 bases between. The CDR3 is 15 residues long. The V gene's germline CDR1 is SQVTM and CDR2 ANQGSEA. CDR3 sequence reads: CSVEPLDTNTGELFF. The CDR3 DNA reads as TGCAGCGTTGAACCCCTGGACACTAACACCGGGGAGCTGTTTTTT.